This is a list of T cell receptor beta chains from one sample in a study of B cell selection in AIRE deficiency. The repertoire was sequenced with immunoSEQ multiplex PCR; TCRdb's copy has only in-frame clones and lacks some. This table holds around 20,000 clones, roughly 91% found once. The sample was CD4+CD25+ Tregs sorted from PBMCs. Source of these receptors: a human donor in good health. The CDR3 runs from the conserved cysteine through the conserved F or W. The D gene is left open where the match is weak. Clone size is given for some rows only: seen once, a few or many times, or a class if the clone is expanded.

TRBJ1-1,once,TRBV28,-,CASSLVLNTEAFF,TGTGCCAGCAGTTTAGTCTTGAACACTGAAGCTTTCTTT
TRBJ2-1,-,TRBV4-2,-,CASSQRDYNEQFF,TGTGCCAGCAGCCAGAGGGACTACAATGAGCAGTTCTTC
TRBJ1-3,-,TRBV11-2,-,CASSRVPNPGNTIYF,TGTGCCAGCAGCAGAGTCCCGAACCCTGGAAACACCATATATTTT
TRBJ1-2,-,TRBV18,TRBD1,CASSSTGGANYGYTF,TGTGCCAGCTCATCGACAGGGGGAGCTAACTATGGCTACACCTTC
TRBJ2-1,-,TRBV2,-,CASKREWGYNEQFF,TGTGCCAGCAAACGGGAGTGGGGCTACAATGAGCAGTTCTTC
TRBJ1-1,-,TRBV29-1,-,CSLASGGRDTEAFF,TGCAGCCTTGCGAGCGGGGGCAGGGACACTGAAGCTTTCTTT
TRBJ2-2,-,TRBV9,-,CASSVSGVANTGELFF,TGTGCCAGCAGCGTATCAGGGGTCGCGAACACCGGGGAGCTGTTTTTT
TRBJ1-6,-,TRBV7-9,-,CASSLGGGSPLHF,TGTGCCAGCAGCTTAGGGGGAGGATCACCCCTCCACTTT
TRBJ2-7,-,TRBV16,TRBD1,CASSPMMTGALDEQYF,TGTGCCAGCAGCCCAATGATGACAGGGGCTCTCGACGAGCAGTACTTC
TRBJ2-1,-,TRBV5-1,TRBD2,CASSGGSGRANNEQFF,TGCGCCAGCAGCGGGGGTAGCGGGAGGGCCAATAATGAGCAGTTCTTC
TRBJ2-7,-,TRBV5-4,TRBD2,CASSERGGSYEQYF,TGTGCCAGCAGCGAGCGGGGGGGCTCCTACGAGCAGTACTTC
TRBJ2-3,-,TRBV19,TRBD1,CASSRTGNTDTQYF,TGTGCCAGTAGCCGGACAGGGAACACAGATACGCAGTATTTT
TRBJ2-3,-,TRBV5-4,TRBD2,CASSSLAGVSIADTQYF,TGTGCCAGCAGCTCGCTAGCGGGAGTCAGTATTGCGGATACGCAGTATTTT
TRBJ2-7,-,TRBV19,-,CASSTDSPSREQYF,TGTGCCAGTAGTACCGACAGTCCCTCGCGCGAGCAGTACTTC
TRBJ1-3,once,TRBV6-6,TRBD1,CASSNRGPTGNTIYF,TGTGCCAGCAGCAACAGGGGGCCTACTGGAAACACCATATATTTT
TRBJ2-1,-,TRBV9,-,CASSPGPSSYNEQFF,TGTGCCAGCAGTCCGGGCCCGAGCTCCTACAATGAGCAGTTCTTC
TRBJ1-5,once,TRBV27,-,CASSLWGHNQPQHF,TGTGCCAGCAGTTTATGGGGGCACAATCAGCCCCAGCATTTT
TRBJ2-5,-,TRBV7-7,-,CASWAGRETQYF,TGTGCCAGCTGGGCAGGGAGAGAGACCCAGTACTTC
TRBJ1-2,-,TRBV28,-,CASSSEGYGYTF,TGTGCCAGCAGTTCGGAAGGCTATGGCTACACCTTC
TRBJ2-1,-,TRBV7-9,-,CASSFESSYNEQFF,TGTGCCAGCAGCTTCGAGAGCTCCTACAATGAGCAGTTCTTC
TRBJ2-7,-,TRBV6-5,-,CASSPRTESYEQYF,TGTGCCAGCAGCCCCCGTACAGAGTCCTACGAGCAGTACTTC
TRBJ2-2,once,TRBV28,TRBD1,CASSFPGTGILVGDTGELFF,TGTGCCAGCAGTTTCCCCGGGACAGGGATATTGGTGGGGGACACCGGGGAGCTGTTTTTT
TRBJ1-1,-,TRBV11-2,-,CASSKTANTEAFF,TGTGCCAGCAGCAAGACAGCGAACACTGAAGCTTTCTTT
TRBJ2-5,-,TRBV6-5,-,CASSYSNTGSQETQYF,TGTGCCAGCAGTTACTCAAACACAGGGAGCCAAGAGACCCAGTACTTC
TRBJ1-5,-,TRBV4-1,-,CASSQGQAGEGAQHF,TGCGCCAGCAGCCAAGGTCAGGCAGGGGAAGGGGCCCAGCATTTT
TRBJ2-7,-,TRBV11-2,-,CASSLEGGYEQYF,TGTGCCAGCAGCTTAGAGGGAGGCTACGAGCAGTACTTC
TRBJ1-1,-,TRBV5-4,-,CASSKDEGYEAFF,TGTGCCAGCAGCAAAGATGAGGGCTATGAAGCTTTCTTT
TRBJ2-7,-,TRBV14,-,CASSRNTYEQYF,TGTGCCAGCAGCCGAAACACCTACGAGCAGTACTTC
TRBJ2-1,-,TRBV5-1,-,CASSLPIASYNEQFF,TGCGCCAGCAGCTTACCAATAGCTTCCTACAATGAGCAGTTCTTC
TRBJ2-5,once,TRBV2,TRBD1,CASSEAPTGGLRETQYF,TGTGCCAGCAGCGAGGCCCCCACAGGGGGCCTAAGGGAGACCCAGTACTTC
TRBJ2-7,few,TRBV28,TRBD2,CASSQTGWGGGRNSYEQYF,TGTGCCAGCAGTCAGACAGGATGGGGTGGCGGGAGGAACTCCTACGAGCAGTACTTC
TRBJ2-1,-,TRBV7-3,TRBD2,CASSSPRLAGYNEQFF,TGTGCCAGCAGCTCCCCGCGACTAGCGGGATACAATGAGCAGTTCTTC
TRBJ1-2,-,TRBV11-1,-,CASSRDGNYGYTF,TGTGCCAGCAGCCGGGACGGAAACTATGGCTACACCTTC
TRBJ1-6,-,TRBV7-3,-,CASSSPGSPLHF,TGTGCCAGCAGCTCCCCAGGGTCACCCCTCCACTTT
TRBJ2-2,-,TRBV7-9,TRBD1,CASSLAWTGITGELFF,TGTGCCAGCAGCTTAGCCTGGACAGGAATAACCGGGGAGCTGTTTTTT
TRBJ2-5,-,TRBV2,-,CASSPNRAETQYF,TGTGCCAGCAGTCCGAACCGGGCGGAGACCCAGTACTTC